This T cell receptor (beta chain) was sequenced during a study of shared clonotypes between healthy human individuals. TCRdb's copy holds only in-frame clones and misses some; the assay was immunoSEQ multiplex PCR. This table has about 650,000 clones, around 95% appearing once. Positive CCR7 selection of CD45RO-negative cells yielded the naive CD8 cells, and terminally differentiated effector memory CD45RA+ cells were excluded. The length of the CDR3 is 16 residues. Germline trimming cut 6 bases from V and 1 base from J; bases unmatched to any gene: 1. Germline CDR1 is SEHNR and CDR2 is FQNEAQ (reference sequence). Study observations and caveats: Relative to their counterparts shared across all four donors, non-shared clonotypes exhibited diminished generation probabilities. Naive subsets tended to show greater estimated richness than memory subsets.

On this clone itself: Its antigen is unknown.

The chain employs TRBV7-9 and TRBJ2-2, with 14 bases lining up with TRBD2. Sequenced input: naive CD8+ T cells sorted from blood. The clonotype comes from a woman aged 25 to 39 in good health. CDR3 amino acids: CASSGTSGGNTGELFF. The CDR3 coding sequence is TGTGCCAGCAGTGGGACTAGCGGGGGGAACACCGGGGAGCTGTTTTTT.